This T cell receptor beta chain was identified in a study of OX40 agonist ivuxolimab in advanced cancers. V lost 5 bases, J lost 3 bases, and 3 bases stayed unmatched. The germline gives CDR1 SGHVS, CDR2 FNYEAQ. This CDR3 is built from 15 residues. Assay used: immunoSEQ multiplex PCR; TCRdb lists only in-frame clones, some missing. The sample lists about 62,000 clones; roughly 92% were seen once. The source was CD4+ or CD8+ T cells sorted from blood, collected in a trial of the OX40 agonist ivuxolimab. The receptor comes from an adult with an advanced solid tumor such as melanoma, head and neck, liver or kidney cancer. The chain employs TRBV7-6 and TRBJ1-3; 11 nucleotides agree with TRBD1. As DNA, the CDR3 is TGTGCCAGCAGCACCGGGACAGGGGGTGGAAACACCATATATTTT. This encodes CASSTGTGGGNTIYF.